The source of this T cell receptor beta chain is a study of resident and recirculating memory T cells in vitiligo. Some clones are missing from TCRdb's copy, which holds only in-frame ones; the method was immunoSEQ multiplex PCR. The table includes fewer than 85,000 clones, under 95% detected once. CDR1 SGHTS and CDR2 YDEGEE come from the germline V gene. V lost 5 bases and J 1 base, leaving 13 bases between the germline ends. The CDR3 length is 15 residues. On this clone: No antigen is known for it.

Study-level points and caveats: No single dominant TCR clone appeared; lesion clonality varied.

The source of this sequence is a male donor with vitiligo. The chain has TRBV5-8 and TRBJ1-5, with D unclear. Sequenced input: blood. This CDR3 reads CASRRREGSNQPQHF. CDR3 bases: TGTGCCAGCAGAAGACGGGAGGGCAGCAATCAGCCCCAGCATTTT. The full variable domain, its missing parts supplied by reference TRBV5-8 and TRBJ1-5, is EAGVTQSPTHLIKTRGQQATLRCSPISGHTSVYWYQQALGLGLQFLLWYDEGEERNRGNFPPRFSGRQFPNYSSELNVNALELEDSALYLCASRRREGSNQPQHFGDGTRLSIL.